The 24 T cell receptor beta chains below were found in one sample sequenced in a study of CD8 T cells in ankylosing spondylitis. From the 5' RACE reads, TCRdb called clonotypes with MiXCR, one entry per CDR3 protein. This table holds 350,000 to 450,000 distinct CDR3 sequences, 20% to 30% found once. Notes on the study in general: Among TCR beta sequences, a motif of under ten highly homologous variants appeared characteristic of ankylosing spondylitis blood.

These receptors' antigens are unknown. Source material: blood, either unsorted or a sorted T cell fraction (not recorded which). Receptors originate from a male donor with ankylosing spondylitis.

This chain uses TRBV11-2 with TRBJ1-3; D may be TRBD1 (5 bases). Germline loops: CDR1 SGHAT, CDR2 FQNNGV. Trimming left V 5 bases short and J 0 bases short, with 14 bases between. This CDR3 spans 16 amino acids. CDR3 loop: CASSGWARGSGNTIYF. CDR3 in DNA: TGTGCCAGCAGCGGTTGGGCTAGGGGCTCTGGAAACACCATATATTTT.

The chain has TRBV5-7 and TRBJ2-7; tentative D call: TRBD2 (7 bases). TRBV5-7 is an ORF, with its function uncertain. CDR3 size: 12 residues. V shed 9 bases and J shed 2 bases, with 12 bases lying between them. CDR3 protein: CAKGGVPYEQYV. In DNA form, the CDR3 reads TGTGCCAAGGGGGGGGTCCCCTACGAGCAGTACGTC.

This clonotype was observed a handful of times. The chain recombines TRBV20-1 with TRBJ2-3, with 8 positions matching TRBD2. The germline V gene encodes CDR1 DFQATT and CDR2 SNEGSKA (reference sequence). The trim removed 6 bases at V and 2 bases at J, leaving 7 bases unmatched. This CDR3 has 14 amino acids. The CDR3 region is CSAWTSRDTDTQYF. CDR3 sequence (DNA): TGCAGTGCCTGGACTAGCAGGGACACAGATACGCAGTATTTT.

There are a few counts of this clonotype. Its ends do not fully match the called genes, so a read error is possible. The V call is TRBV29-1, the J call TRBJ2-1, with 8 bases fitting TRBD1. The CDR3 has 14 amino acids. Germline V lookup: CDR1 SQVTM, CDR2 ANQGSEA. The CDR3 here is CSLDRGSSYNEQFF. The CDR3 DNA reads TGCAGCCTTGACAGGGGAAGCTCCTACAATGAGCAGTTCTTC.

The chain recombines TRBV12-3 or TRBV12-4 with TRBJ1-6; no firm D call. The CDR3 spans 14 residues. V was trimmed by 2 bases and J by 7 bases, leaving 9 bases between them. CDR3 in DNA: TGTGCCAGCAGTTTATTAGTACCAAATTCACCCCTCCACTTT. As protein: CASSLLVPNSPLHF.

The CDR3: CASSVMPSFGTGISYEQYF. In DNA, the CDR3 is TGTGCCAGCAGCGTAATGCCCTCTTTCGGGACAGGGATTTCGTACGAGCAGTACTTC. The chain couples TRBV7-8 to TRBJ2-7; TRBD1 agrees at 9 bases. This CDR3 is 19 amino acids long. From germline, CDR1 is SGHVS and CDR2 FQNEAQ. Germline trimming cut 5 bases from V and 4 bases from J; bases unmatched to any gene: 21.

This chain joins TRBV24-1 and TRBJ2-1; 10 nucleotides match TRBD2. V shed 4 bases and J 2 bases; nucleotides not matched to a gene: 4. This CDR3 has 16 residues. In germline, CDR1 is KGHDR, CDR2 SFDVKD. The CDR3 loop is CATSDHSGRTYNEQFF. CDR3 bases: TGTGCCACCAGTGACCATAGCGGGAGGACCTACAATGAGCAGTTCTTC.

The sample holds a few counts of this clonotype. The chain has TRBV20-1 and TRBJ2-5, with TRBD1 as a possible D gene (5 bases). Per the germline V gene, CDR1 is DFQATT and CDR2 is SNEGSKA (reference sequence). The CDR3 loop spans 13 amino acids. V lost 3 bases and J lost 8, with 16 bases in between. CDR3 coding DNA: TGCAGTGCTAGGGTCCAGGGCCCCCATACCCAGTACTTC. It yields the protein CSARVQGPHTQYF.

The chain links TRBV6-5 to TRBJ2-5; 7 bases fit TRBD1. The CDR3 runs 15 residues. The V gene's germline CDR1 is MNHEY and CDR2 SVGAGI. J lost 2 bases, V lost 4 bases, and 7 bases had no gene match. CDR3 sequence: CASSSAGGRQETQYF. In nucleotides, the CDR3 is TGTGCCAGCAGTTCGGCAGGGGGAAGGCAAGAGACCCAGTACTTC.

The genes are TRBV27 and TRBJ2-4, with a weak D call TRBD1 (6 bases). The germline gives CDR1 MNHEY, CDR2 SMNVEV (reference sequence). V dropped 0 bases and J dropped 8 bases, with 11 bases sitting between them. This CDR3 has 14 amino acids. CDR3 coding DNA: TGTGCCAGCAGTTTATCCAAACAGGGCCACATTCAGTACTTC. Translated: CASSLSKQGHIQYF.

The genes are TRBV5-1 and TRBJ1-4; D call uncertain. CDR1 is SGHRS and CDR2 is YFSETQ in the germline V gene. V gave up 0 bases and J gave up 4 bases, with 10 bases separating them. The CDR3 has 15 residues. The CDR3 DNA is TGCGCCAGCAGCTTGGTCGCGGCAAATAATGAAAAACTGTTTTTT. Its translation: CASSLVAANNEKLFF.

CDR3 sequence reads: CASIMGRSYEQYF. The CDR3, as DNA: TGTGCCAGCATTATGGGGAGGAGCTACGAGCAGTACTTC. V gene TRBV6-5 combines with J gene TRBJ2-7, with a tentative D call TRBD2 (6 bases). This CDR3 has 13 residues. The V end lost 7 bases, the J end lost 3 bases, and 13 bases lay between the germline ends. CDR1 is MNHEY and CDR2 is SVGAGI in the germline V gene.

This clonotype was seen more than once but under ten times. The chain joins TRBV11-3 to TRBJ2-3; D is perhaps TRBD2 (5 bases). Germline CDR1 SGHNT, CDR2 YENEEA. The CDR3 spans 15 residues. With 4 bases removed from V and 2 bases from J, the gap between germline ends came to 13 bases. The CDR3 region is CASSSGLRATDTQYF. CDR3 in DNA: TGTGCCAGCAGCTCCGGACTTAGGGCCACAGATACGCAGTATTTT.

J is TRBJ2-5 and V is TRBV2, with TRBD1 identical over 7 bases. V lost 2 bases and J lost 3; bases outside the gene matches: 9. Germline V gives CDR1 SNHLY, CDR2 FYNNEI. The length of the CDR3 is 16 residues. CDR3 nucleotide sequence: TGTGCCAGCAGTGAACGTTTGACAGGGACCAAAGAGACCCAGTACTTC. As protein: CASSERLTGTKETQYF. Based on the CDR3 plus reference TRBV2 and TRBJ2-5, the full variable domain is EPEVTQTPSHQVTQMGQEVILRCVPISNHLYFYWYRQILGQKVEFLVSFYNNEISEKSEIFDDQFSVERPDGSNFTLKIRSTKLEDSAMYFCASSERLTGTKETQYFGPGTRLLVL.

This clonotype has just a few counts. V usage is TRBV5-1 and J usage is TRBJ2-5, with 8 bases matching TRBD1. This CDR3 contains 14 residues. The V gene end was trimmed by 6 bases and the J gene end by 2 bases; junction bases not matched to a gene: 6. Per the germline V gene, CDR1 is SGHRS and CDR2 is YFSETQ. The CDR3 region has the DNA TGCGCCAGCACCCGACAGGGGACGCAAGAGACCCAGTACTTC. Protein product: CASTRQGTQETQYF. Combining the CDR3 with reference TRBV5-1 and TRBJ2-5 gives the whole variable domain KAGVTQTPRYLIKTRGQQVTLSCSPISGHRSVSWYQQTPGQGLQFLFEYFSETQRNKGNFPGRFSGRQFSNSRSEMNVSTLELGDSALYLCASTRQGTQETQYFGPGTRLLVL.

This chain connects TRBV27 to TRBJ2-6; D is unclear. This CDR3 comprises 15 residues. The germline V gene encodes CDR1 MNHEY and CDR2 SMNVEV (reference sequence). V lost 5 bases and J lost 0, with 8 bases in between. The CDR3 DNA is TGTGCCAGCAGTGCGAGGAGCTCTGGGGCCAACGTCCTGACTTTC. Protein product: CASSARSSGANVLTF. The full variable domain, with the rest looked up from reference TRBV27 and TRBJ2-6, is EAQVTQNPRYLITVTGKKLTVTCSQNMNHEYMSWYRQDPGLGLRQIYYSMNVEVTDKGDVPEGYKVSRKEKRNFPLILESPSPNQTSLYFCASSARSSGANVLTFGAGSRLTVL.

The gene calls are TRBV10-2 and TRBJ1-5, with D possibly matching TRBD1 (5 bases). The germline CDR1 and CDR2 sequences are WSHSY and SAAADI. The CDR3 has 15 amino acids. V lost 0 bases and J 0 bases, leaving 6 bases between the germline ends. CDR3 region: CASSESDSSNQPQHF. The CDR3 nucleotides read TGCGCCAGCAGTGAGTCCGACAGTAGCAATCAGCCCCAGCATTTT.

This clonotype came up a few times. This chain uses TRBV24-1 with TRBJ1-5; unclear D gene. V was trimmed by 5 bases and J by 2 bases, leaving 6 bases between them. The germline V gene has CDR1 KGHDR and CDR2 SFDVKD. This CDR3 region has 13 residues. The CDR3, as DNA: TGTGCCACCAGTGGTAGGGGCAATCAGCCCCAGCATTTT. Amino acid sequence: CATSGRGNQPQHF.

Worth noting for this clonotype: An end of the junction does not agree with germline; a read error may underlie this. V is TRBV11-3 and J is TRBJ2-7; D may be TRBD1 (6 bases). This CDR3 region has 12 residues. Germline V gives CDR1 SGHNT, CDR2 YENEEA. The CDR3 bases are TGTGCCAGCAGCCTAGACAGGCACGAGCAGTACTTC. This encodes CASSLDRHEQYF.

The chain recombines TRBV20-1 with TRBJ1-5; D is undetermined. V lost 0 bases, J lost 11 bases, and 11 bases lay in between. CDR1 and CDR2 (germline): DFQATT, SNEGSKA (reference sequence). The CDR3 length is 12 residues. CDR3 DNA sequence: TGCAGTGCTAGAGAAGGCTATCGGGCCCAGCATTTT. It is translated as CSAREGYRAQHF.

This chain connects TRBV7-2 to TRBJ2-1, with 7 nucleotides matching TRBD2. This CDR3 is built from 14 residues. Looked up from germline, CDR1 is SGHTA and CDR2 is FQGNSA. Trimming at V came to 4 bases and at J to 10 bases, leaving 10 bases not matched to a gene. CDR3 bases: TGTGCCAGCAGCTCAAGCTCCAGCGGGAAGGAGCAGTTCTTC. As protein: CASSSSSSGKEQFF.

The CDR3 nucleotides are TGTGCCACCAGTGACCCGGGACTAGCGGGAGTCTCAGATACGCAGTATTTT. It translates to CATSDPGLAGVSDTQYF. The chain carries TRBV24-1 and TRBJ2-3; 14 bases align to TRBD2. The V segment lost 4 bases and the J segment 4 bases; nucleotides outside the gene matches: 6. This CDR3 has 17 amino acids. The germline V gene encodes CDR1 KGHDR and CDR2 SFDVKD.

This clonotype turned up a few times. This chain joins TRBV2 and TRBJ1-6, with 9 bases fitting TRBD1. Germline V lookup: CDR1 SNHLY, CDR2 FYNNEI. V was clipped by 6 bases and J by 5 bases; unmatched bases: 5. The CDR3 sequence is 15 residues long. This chain's CDR3 is CASRGTGRHNSPLHF. CDR3 in DNA: TGTGCCAGCAGGGGGACAGGGCGCCATAATTCACCCCTCCACTTT.

The rearrangement links TRBV7-8 to TRBJ2-1; TRBD2 matches 9 bases. This CDR3 is built from 13 residues. The trim removed 10 bases at V and 5 bases at J, leaving 6 bases unmatched. CDR1 and CDR2 from the germline V gene are SGHVS and FQNEAQ. CDR3: CAIPSGNDNEQFF. The CDR3 nucleotides read TGTGCCATCCCTAGCGGGAACGACAATGAGCAGTTCTTC.